This paragraph reports one T cell receptor (beta chain). The sample originates from a study of blood T cell repertoires in COVID-19. Study as a whole: Italy, Spain and the United States were the sources of the convalescent and acute COVID-19 samples. The cDNA or gDNA used as material had been derived from T cells, B-cell-depleted T cells, or PBMCs.

In the source study's methods: Researchers report that nucleated cell counts were estimated from reference gene primer amplification. This table comes from immunoSEQ multiplex PCR, and its TCRdb copy is limited to in-frame clones, with some not included. The V and J calls and clone size are taken from that table; D and trimming were inferred from the DNA. This sample has about 240,000 clones, with around 86% found just once. Trimming at V came to 3 bases and at J to 8 bases, leaving 7 bases not matched to a gene. This CDR3 region has 14 residues. Germline values: CDR1 SGHDT, CDR2 YYEEEE. The source of this sequence is a woman aged 70-85 years with active or convalescent COVID-19. The sequenced material came from peripheral blood. The rearrangement uses TRBV5-6 and TRBJ1-1, with 10 bases identical to TRBD1. The DNA of the CDR3 is TGTGCCAGCAGCTGGGGGGACAGGGGTGGAGAAGCTTTCTTT. Its protein product is CASSWGDRGGEAFF.